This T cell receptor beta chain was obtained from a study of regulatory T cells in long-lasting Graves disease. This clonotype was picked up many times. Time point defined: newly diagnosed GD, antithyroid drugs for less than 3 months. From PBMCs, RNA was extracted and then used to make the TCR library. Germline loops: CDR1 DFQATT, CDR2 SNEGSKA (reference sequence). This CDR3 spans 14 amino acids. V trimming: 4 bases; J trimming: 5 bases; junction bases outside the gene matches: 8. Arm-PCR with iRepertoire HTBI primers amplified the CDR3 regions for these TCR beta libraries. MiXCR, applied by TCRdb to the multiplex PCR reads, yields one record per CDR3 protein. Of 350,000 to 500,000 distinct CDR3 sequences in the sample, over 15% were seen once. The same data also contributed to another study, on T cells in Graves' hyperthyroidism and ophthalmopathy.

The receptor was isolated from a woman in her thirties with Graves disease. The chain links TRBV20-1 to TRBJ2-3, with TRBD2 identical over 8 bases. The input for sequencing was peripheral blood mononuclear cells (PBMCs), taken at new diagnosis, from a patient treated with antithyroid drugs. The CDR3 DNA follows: TGCAGTGCTACCCTCGGGGGGGGAGGAGATACGCAGTATTTT. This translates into CSATLGGGGDTQYF.